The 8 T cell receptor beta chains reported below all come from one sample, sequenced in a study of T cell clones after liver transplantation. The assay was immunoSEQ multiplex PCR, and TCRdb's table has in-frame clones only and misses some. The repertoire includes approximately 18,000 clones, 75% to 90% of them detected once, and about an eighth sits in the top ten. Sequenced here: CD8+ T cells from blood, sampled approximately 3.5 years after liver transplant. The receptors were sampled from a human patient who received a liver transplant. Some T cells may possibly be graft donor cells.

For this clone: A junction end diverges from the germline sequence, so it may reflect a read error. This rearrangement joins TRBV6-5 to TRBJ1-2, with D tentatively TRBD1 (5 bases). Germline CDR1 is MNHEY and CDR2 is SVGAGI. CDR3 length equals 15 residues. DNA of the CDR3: TGTGCCAGCAGTCACTCGATTGACGACAGCCTAGGCTACACCTTC. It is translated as CASSHSIDDSLGYTF.

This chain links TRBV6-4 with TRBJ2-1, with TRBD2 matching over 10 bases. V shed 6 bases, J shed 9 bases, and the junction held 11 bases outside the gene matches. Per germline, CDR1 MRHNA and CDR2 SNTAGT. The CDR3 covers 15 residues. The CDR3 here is CASSEAGGETFEQFF. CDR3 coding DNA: TGTGCCAGCAGCGAAGCGGGAGGGGAAACGTTTGAGCAGTTCTTC.

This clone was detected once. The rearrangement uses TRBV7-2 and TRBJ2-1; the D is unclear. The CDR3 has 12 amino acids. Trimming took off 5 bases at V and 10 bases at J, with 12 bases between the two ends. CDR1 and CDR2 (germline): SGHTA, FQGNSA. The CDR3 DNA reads TGTGCCAGCAGCCCTACGGTCGTAGAGCAGTTCTTC. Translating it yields CASSPTVVEQFF.

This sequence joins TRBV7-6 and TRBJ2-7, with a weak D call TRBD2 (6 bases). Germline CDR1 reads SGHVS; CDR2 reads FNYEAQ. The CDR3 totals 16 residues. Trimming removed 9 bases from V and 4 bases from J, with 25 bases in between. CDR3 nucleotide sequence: TGTGCCAGGGGGATCAACCAGGAGGGCCTAGGGTACGAGCAGTACTTC. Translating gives CARGINQEGLGYEQYF.

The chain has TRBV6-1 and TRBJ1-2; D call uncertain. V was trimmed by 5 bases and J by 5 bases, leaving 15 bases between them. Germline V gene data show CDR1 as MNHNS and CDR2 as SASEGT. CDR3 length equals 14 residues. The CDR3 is CASSLVAPNYGYTF. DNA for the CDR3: TGTGCCAGCAGTTTGGTGGCTCCGAATTATGGCTACACCTTC.

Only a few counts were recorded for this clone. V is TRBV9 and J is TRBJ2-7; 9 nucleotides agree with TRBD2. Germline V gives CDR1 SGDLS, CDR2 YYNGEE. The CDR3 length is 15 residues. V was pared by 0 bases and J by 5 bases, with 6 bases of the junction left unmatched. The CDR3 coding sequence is TGTGCCAGCAGCGTAGATAGCGGGAGTGGGCACGAGCAGTACTTC. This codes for CASSVDSGSGHEQYF. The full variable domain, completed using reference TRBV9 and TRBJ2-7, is DSGVTQTPKHLITATGQRVTLRCSPRSGDLSVYWYQQSLDQGLQFLIQYYNGEERAKGNILERFSAQQFPDLHSELNLSSLELGDSALYFCASSVDSGSGHEQYFGPGTRLTVT.

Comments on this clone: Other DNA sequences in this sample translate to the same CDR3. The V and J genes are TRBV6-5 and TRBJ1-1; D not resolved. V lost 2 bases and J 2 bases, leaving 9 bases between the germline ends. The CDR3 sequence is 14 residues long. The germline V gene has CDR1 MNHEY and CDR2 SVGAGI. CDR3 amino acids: CASSYGGVNTEAFF. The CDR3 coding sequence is TGTGCCAGCAGTTACGGCGGAGTAAACACTGAAGCTTTCTTT.

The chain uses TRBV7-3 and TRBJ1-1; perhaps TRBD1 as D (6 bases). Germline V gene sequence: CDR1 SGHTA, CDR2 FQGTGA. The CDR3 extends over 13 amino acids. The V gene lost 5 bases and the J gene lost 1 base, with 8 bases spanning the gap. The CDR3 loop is CASSAGANTEAFF. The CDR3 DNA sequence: TGTGCCAGCAGCGCGGGGGCGAACACTGAAGCTTTCTTT.